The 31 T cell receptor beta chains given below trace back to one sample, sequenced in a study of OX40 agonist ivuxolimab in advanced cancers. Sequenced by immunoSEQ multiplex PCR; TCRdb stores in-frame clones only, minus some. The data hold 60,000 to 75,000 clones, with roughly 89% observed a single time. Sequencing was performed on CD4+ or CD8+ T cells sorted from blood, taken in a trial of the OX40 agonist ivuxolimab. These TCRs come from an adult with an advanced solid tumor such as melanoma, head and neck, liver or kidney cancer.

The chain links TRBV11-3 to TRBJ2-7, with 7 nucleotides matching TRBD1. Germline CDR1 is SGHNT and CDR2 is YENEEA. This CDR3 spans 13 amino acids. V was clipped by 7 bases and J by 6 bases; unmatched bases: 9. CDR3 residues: CASTERAGGEQYF. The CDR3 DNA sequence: TGTGCCAGCACCGAAAGAGCAGGGGGCGAGCAGTACTTC.

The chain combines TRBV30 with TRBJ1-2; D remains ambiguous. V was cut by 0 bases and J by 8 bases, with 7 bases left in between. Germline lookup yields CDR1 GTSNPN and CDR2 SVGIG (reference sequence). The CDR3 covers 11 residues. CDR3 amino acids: CAWSVRSGYTF. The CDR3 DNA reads TGTGCCTGGAGTGTACGGTCCGGCTACACCTTC. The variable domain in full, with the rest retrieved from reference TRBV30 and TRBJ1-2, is SQTIHQWPATLVQPVGSPLSLECTVEGTSNPNLYWYRQAAGRGLQLLFYSVGIGQISSEVPQNLSASRPQDRQFILSSKKLLLSDSGFYLCAWSVRSGYTFGSGTRLTVV.

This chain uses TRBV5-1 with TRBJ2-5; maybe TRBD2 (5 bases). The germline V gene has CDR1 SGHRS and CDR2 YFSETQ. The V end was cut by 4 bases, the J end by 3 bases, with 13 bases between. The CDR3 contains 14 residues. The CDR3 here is CASSRPDFEETQYF. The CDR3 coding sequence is TGCGCCAGCAGCCGACCGGACTTTGAAGAGACCCAGTACTTC.

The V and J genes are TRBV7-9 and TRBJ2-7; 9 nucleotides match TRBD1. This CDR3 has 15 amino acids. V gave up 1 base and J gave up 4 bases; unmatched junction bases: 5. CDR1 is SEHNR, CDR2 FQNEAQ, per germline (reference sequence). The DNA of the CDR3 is TGTGCCAGCAGCTTAGAAGGAGGGACAGGGTACGAGCAGTACTTC. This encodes CASSLEGGTGYEQYF.

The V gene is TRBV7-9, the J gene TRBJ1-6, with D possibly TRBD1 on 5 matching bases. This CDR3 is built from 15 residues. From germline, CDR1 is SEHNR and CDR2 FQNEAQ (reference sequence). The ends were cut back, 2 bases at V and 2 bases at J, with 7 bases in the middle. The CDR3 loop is CASSLKGPYNSPLHF. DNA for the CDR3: TGTGCCAGCAGCTTAAAGGGACCCTATAATTCACCCCTCCACTTT.

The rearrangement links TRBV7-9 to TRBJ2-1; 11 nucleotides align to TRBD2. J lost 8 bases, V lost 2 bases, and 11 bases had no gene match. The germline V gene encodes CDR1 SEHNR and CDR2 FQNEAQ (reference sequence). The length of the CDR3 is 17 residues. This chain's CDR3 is CASSLYWGSGRADEQFF. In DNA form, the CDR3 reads TGTGCCAGCAGCTTATACTGGGGTAGCGGGAGGGCTGATGAGCAGTTCTTC.

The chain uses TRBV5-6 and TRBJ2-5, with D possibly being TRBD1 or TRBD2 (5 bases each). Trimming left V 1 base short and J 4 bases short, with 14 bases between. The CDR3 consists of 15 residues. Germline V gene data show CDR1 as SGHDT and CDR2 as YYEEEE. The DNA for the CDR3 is TGTGCCAGCAGCTTGAGGACACTTGGGGGAGAGACCCAGTACTTC. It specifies CASSLRTLGGETQYF.

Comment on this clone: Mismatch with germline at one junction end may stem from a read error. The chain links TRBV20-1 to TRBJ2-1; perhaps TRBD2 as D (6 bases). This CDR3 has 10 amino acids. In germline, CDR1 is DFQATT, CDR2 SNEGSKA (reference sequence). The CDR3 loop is CSASVGSNVF. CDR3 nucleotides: TGCAGTGCTAGTGTCGGGAGTAACGTCTTC.

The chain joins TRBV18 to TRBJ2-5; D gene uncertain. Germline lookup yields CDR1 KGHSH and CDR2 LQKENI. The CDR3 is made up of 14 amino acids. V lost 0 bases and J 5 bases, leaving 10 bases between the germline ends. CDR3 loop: CASSPPVLSETQYF. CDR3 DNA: TGTGCCAGCTCACCACCGGTCCTCAGCGAGACCCAGTACTTC.

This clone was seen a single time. The CDR3 DNA sequence: TGCGCCAGCAGCCAAGATTACGCAGGGTTTTACGAGCAGTACTTC. This gives the protein CASSQDYAGFYEQYF. The chain recombines TRBV4-3 with TRBJ2-7, with a tentative D call TRBD1 (5 bases). The germline CDR1 and CDR2 sequences are LGHNA and YSLEER. Between the trimmed V and J ends, which lost 0 bases and 4 bases, there was a span of 13 bases. The CDR3 extends over 15 amino acids.

CDR3 sequence: CASRGDSQETQYF. CDR3 in DNA: TGTGCCAGCCGAGGGGACAGCCAAGAGACCCAGTACTTC. J is TRBJ2-5 and V is TRBV2; 7 bases map to TRBD1. The CDR3 is 13 residues long. Trimming took 8 bases from V and 1 from J; bases not matched to a gene: 4. Germline V gives CDR1 SNHLY, CDR2 FYNNEI.

The CDR3 region is CAISETPAAGGYTF. The CDR3, as DNA: TGTGCCATCAGTGAGACCCCGGCCGCGGGAGGCTACACCTTC. The J gene is TRBJ1-2, the V gene TRBV10-3; D uncertain. Looked up from germline, CDR1 is ENHRY and CDR2 is SYGVKD. The CDR3 totals 14 residues. V lost 2 bases, J lost 8 bases, and 15 bases lay in between.

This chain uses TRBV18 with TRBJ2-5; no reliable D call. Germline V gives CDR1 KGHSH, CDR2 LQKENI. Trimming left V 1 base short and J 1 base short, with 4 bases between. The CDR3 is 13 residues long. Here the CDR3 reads CASSPLPQETQYF. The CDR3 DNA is TGTGCCAGCTCACCACTCCCCCAAGAGACCCAGTACTTC.

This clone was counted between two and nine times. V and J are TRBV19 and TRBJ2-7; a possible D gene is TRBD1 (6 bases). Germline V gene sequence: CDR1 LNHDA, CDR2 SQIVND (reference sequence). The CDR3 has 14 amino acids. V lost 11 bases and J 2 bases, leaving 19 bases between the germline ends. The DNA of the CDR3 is TGTGCCTCTGGGGGCCAGGGGACCCCCTACGAGCAGTACTTC. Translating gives CASGGQGTPYEQYF. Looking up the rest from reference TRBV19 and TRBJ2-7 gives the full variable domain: DGGITQSPKYLFRKEGQNVTLSCEQNLNHDAMYWYRQDPGQGLRLIYYSQIVNDFQKGDIAEGYSVSREKKESFPLTVTSAQKNPTAFYLCASGGQGTPYEQYFGPGTRLTVT.

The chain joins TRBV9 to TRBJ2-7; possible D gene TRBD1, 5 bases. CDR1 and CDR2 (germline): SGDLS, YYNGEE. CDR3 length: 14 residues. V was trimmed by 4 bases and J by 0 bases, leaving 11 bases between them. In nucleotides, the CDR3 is TGTGCCAGCAGCTCCCAGGGTAGCTCCTACGAGCAGTACTTC. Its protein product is CASSSQGSSYEQYF.

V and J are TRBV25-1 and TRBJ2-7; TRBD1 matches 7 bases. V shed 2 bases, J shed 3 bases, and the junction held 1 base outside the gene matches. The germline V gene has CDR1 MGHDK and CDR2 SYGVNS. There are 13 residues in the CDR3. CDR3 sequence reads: CASSEQGVYEQYF. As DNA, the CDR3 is TGTGCCAGCAGTGAACAGGGGGTCTACGAGCAGTACTTC.

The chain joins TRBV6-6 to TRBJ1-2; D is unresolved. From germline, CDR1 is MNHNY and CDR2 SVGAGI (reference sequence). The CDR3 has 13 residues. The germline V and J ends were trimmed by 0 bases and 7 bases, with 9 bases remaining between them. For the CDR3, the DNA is TGTGCCAGCAGTTACTCGACCAGCGGTGGCTACACCTTC. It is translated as CASSYSTSGGYTF.

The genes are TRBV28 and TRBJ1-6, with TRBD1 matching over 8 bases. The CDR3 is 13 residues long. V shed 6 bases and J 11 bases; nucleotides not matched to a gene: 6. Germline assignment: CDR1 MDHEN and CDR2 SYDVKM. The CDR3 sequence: CASRWTGFTPLHF. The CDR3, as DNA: TGTGCCAGCAGATGGACAGGGTTTACACCCCTCCACTTT.

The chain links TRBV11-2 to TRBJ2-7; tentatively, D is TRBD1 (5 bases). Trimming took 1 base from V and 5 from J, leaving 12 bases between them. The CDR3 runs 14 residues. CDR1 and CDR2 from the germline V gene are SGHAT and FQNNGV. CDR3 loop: CASSLGLWGNEQYF. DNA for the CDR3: TGTGCCAGCAGCTTAGGTCTCTGGGGCAACGAGCAGTACTTC.

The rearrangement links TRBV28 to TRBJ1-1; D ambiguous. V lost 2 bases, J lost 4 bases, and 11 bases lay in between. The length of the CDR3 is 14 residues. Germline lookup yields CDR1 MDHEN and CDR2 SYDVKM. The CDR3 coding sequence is TGTGCCAGCAGTTTAGTGGGTATGGGCACTGAAGCTTTCTTT. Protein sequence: CASSLVGMGTEAFF.

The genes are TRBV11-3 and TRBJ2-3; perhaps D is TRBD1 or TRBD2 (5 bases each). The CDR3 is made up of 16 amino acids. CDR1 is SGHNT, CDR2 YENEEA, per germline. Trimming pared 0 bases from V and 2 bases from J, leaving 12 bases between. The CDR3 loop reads CASSLDRGRVTDTQYF. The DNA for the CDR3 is TGTGCCAGCAGCTTAGATCGGGGCAGGGTCACAGATACGCAGTATTTT.

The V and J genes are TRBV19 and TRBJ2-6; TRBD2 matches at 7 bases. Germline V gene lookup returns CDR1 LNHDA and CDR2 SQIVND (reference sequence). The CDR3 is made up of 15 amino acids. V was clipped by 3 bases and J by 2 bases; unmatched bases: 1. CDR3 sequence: CASSMGGAGANVLTF. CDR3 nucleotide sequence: TGTGCCAGTAGTATGGGAGGGGCTGGGGCCAACGTCCTGACTTTC.

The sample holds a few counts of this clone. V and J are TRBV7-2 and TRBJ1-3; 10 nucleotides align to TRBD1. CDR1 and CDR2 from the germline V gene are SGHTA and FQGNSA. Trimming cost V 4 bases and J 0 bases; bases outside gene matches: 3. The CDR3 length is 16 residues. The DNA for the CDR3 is TGTGCCAGCAGCTCCCGACAGGGGGCCTCTGGAAACACCATATATTTT. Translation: CASSSRQGASGNTIYF. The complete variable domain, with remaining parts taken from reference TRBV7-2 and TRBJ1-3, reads GAGVSQSPSNKVTEKGKDVELRCDPISGHTALYWYRQSLGQGLEFLIYFQGNSAPDKSGLPSDRFSAERTGGSVSTLTIQRTQQEDSAVYLCASSSRQGASGNTIYFGEGSWLTVV.

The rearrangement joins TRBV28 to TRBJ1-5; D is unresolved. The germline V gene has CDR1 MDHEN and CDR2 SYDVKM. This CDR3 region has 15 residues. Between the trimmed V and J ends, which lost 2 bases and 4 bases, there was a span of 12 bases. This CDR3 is CASSLPGNANQPQHF. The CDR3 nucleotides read TGTGCCAGCAGTTTACCCGGAAACGCGAATCAGCCCCAGCATTTT.

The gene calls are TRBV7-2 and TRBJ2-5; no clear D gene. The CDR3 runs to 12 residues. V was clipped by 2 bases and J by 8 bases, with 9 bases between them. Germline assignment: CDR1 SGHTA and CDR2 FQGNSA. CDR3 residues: CASSLRRQTQYF. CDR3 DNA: TGTGCCAGCAGCTTAAGACGCCAAACCCAGTACTTC.

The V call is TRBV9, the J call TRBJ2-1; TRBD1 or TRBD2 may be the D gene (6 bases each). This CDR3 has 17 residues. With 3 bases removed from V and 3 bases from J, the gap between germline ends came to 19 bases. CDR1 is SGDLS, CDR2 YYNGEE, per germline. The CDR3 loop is CASSGWSGASIYNEQFF. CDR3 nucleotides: TGTGCCAGCAGCGGCTGGTCGGGGGCTAGCATCTACAATGAGCAGTTCTTC.

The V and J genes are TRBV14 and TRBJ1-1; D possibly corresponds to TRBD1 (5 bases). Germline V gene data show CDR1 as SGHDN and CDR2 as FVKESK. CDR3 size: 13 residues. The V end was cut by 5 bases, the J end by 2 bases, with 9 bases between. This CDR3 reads CASSVGGNTEAFF. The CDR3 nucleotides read TGTGCCAGCAGCGTCGGGGGAAACACTGAAGCTTTCTTT.

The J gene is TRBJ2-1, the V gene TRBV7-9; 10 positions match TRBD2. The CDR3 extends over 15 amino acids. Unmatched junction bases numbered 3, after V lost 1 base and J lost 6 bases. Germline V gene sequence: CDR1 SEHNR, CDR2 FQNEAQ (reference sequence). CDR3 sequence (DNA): TGTGCCAGCAGCTTAGGGCTAGCGGGAGTCAATGAGCAGTTCTTC. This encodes CASSLGLAGVNEQFF.

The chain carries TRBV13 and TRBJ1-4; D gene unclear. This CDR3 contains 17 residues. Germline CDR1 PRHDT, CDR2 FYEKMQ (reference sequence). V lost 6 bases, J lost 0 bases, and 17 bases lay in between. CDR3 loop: CASSRGGRFPTNEKLFF. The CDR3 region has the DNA TGTGCCAGCAGTCGCGGTGGTAGATTTCCAACTAATGAAAAACTGTTTTTT.

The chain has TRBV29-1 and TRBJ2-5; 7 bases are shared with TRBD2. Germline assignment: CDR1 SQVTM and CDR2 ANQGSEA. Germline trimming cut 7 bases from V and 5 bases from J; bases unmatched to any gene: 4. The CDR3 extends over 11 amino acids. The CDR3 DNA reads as TGCAGCGCCTACGGGGGGGAGACCCAGTACTTC. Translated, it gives CSAYGGETQYF.

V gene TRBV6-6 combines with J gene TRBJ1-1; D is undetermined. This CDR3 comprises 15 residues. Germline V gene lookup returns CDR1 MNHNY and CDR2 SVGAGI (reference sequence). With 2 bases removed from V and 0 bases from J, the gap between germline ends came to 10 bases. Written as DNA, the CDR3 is TGTGCCAGCAGTTACGGGATGGGAGTGAACACTGAAGCTTTCTTT. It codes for CASSYGMGVNTEAFF.